This T cell receptor (beta chain) was found in a study of cytomegalovirus exposure and HLA in healthy donors. General study points: HLA allele associations emerged for some 16,000 TCR beta sequences in a later analysis, at 0.05 false discovery rate. Several of the most significant clusters appeared, in a later analysis, to be linked to common viral pathogens.

This clone occurred a few times. The antigen remains unidentified. Though nominally healthy at sampling, donors likely had unrecorded immune exposures. Vbeta (60) and Jbeta (13) primers were used in the PCR. Sequenced by immunoSEQ multiplex PCR; TCRdb stores in-frame clones only, minus some. Among 200,000 to 250,000 clones listed, 77% were seen once. The CDR3 loop spans 14 amino acids. CDR1 and CDR2 from the germline V gene are LNHDA and SQIVND (reference sequence). J was trimmed by 3 bases and V by 8 bases; bases with no gene match: 7. The TCR sequence derives from a woman between 55 and 75 years old in good health and CMV-seropositive. The chain employs TRBV19 and TRBJ2-3; 8 bases agree with TRBD1. Specimen: PBMCs. The CDR3 loop is CASGLGQGTDTQYF. As DNA, the CDR3 is TGTGCCAGTGGATTAGGACAGGGTACAGATACGCAGTATTTT.